These 25 T cell receptor beta chains were all obtained from the same sample, sequenced in a study of blood T cell repertoires in COVID-19. Sequenced by immunoSEQ multiplex PCR; TCRdb stores in-frame clones only, minus some. The sample records about 220,000 clones, around 83% being singletons. The specimen sequenced was peripheral blood. The receptors come from a man between 50 and 59 years old with active or convalescent COVID-19.

In nucleotides, the CDR3 is TGCAGCGTCGCTCCGGGACAGGGGGTACAGGCTTTCTTT. It translates to CSVAPGQGVQAFF. The chain combines TRBV29-1 with TRBJ1-1; 11 bases are a match to TRBD1. The CDR3 has 13 residues. The germline V gene encodes CDR1 SQVTM and CDR2 ANQGSEA. Trimming at V came to 6 bases and at J to 11 bases, leaving 11 bases not matched to a gene.

The rearrangement uses TRBV28 and TRBJ1-2, with TRBD1 identical over 8 bases. The junction had 11 bases not matched to a gene; V was cut back by 6 bases and J by 8 bases. Germline loops: CDR1 MDHEN, CDR2 SYDVKM. The CDR3 runs 14 residues. CDR3 region: CASSVYQGAGGYTF. The CDR3 DNA reads as TGTGCCAGCAGCGTATACCAGGGGGCGGGAGGCTACACCTTC.

V is TRBV4-3 and J is TRBJ1-3; TRBD1 matches 12 bases. This CDR3 contains 19 residues. Trimming took 3 bases from V and 8 from J; bases not matched to a gene: 17. CDR1 and CDR2 (germline): LGHNA, YSLEER. The CDR3 loop is CASSHYTGTGGLNAHTIYF. The CDR3 DNA follows: TGCGCCAGCAGCCATTACACCGGGACAGGGGGCCTCAATGCGCACACCATATATTTT.

The V gene is TRBV2, the J gene TRBJ2-2; a possible D gene is TRBD2 (5 bases). CDR1 SNHLY and CDR2 FYNNEI come from the germline V gene. V gave up 7 bases and J gave up 5 bases, with 14 bases separating them. The length of the CDR3 is 14 residues. For the CDR3, the DNA is TGTGCCAGCATCGCGCTACGAGGGACCGGGGAGCTGTTTTTT. This encodes CASIALRGTGELFF.

This rearrangement joins TRBV28 to TRBJ2-1; TRBD2 agrees at 10 bases. Germline CDR1 is MDHEN and CDR2 is SYDVKM. The junction had 3 bases not matched to a gene; V was cut back by 4 bases and J by 3 bases. There are 15 residues in the CDR3. CDR3 DNA: TGTGCCAGCAGTTCCGGGACTAGCGTCTACAATGAGCAGTTCTTC. The encoded protein is CASSSGTSVYNEQFF.

The rearrangement links TRBV4-1 to TRBJ2-1; 7 bases line up with TRBD2. Germline lookup yields CDR1 MGHRA and CDR2 YSYEKL. CDR3 length: 15 residues. Trimming took 1 base from V and 3 from J; bases not matched to a gene: 3. This chain's CDR3 is CASSQGAGVYNEQFF. The CDR3 region has the DNA TGCGCCAGCAGCCAAGGGGCGGGGGTCTACAATGAGCAGTTCTTC.

CDR3 bases: TGTGCCAGCAGCCGGCGGGACTCCAGCACCGGGGAGCTGTTTTTT. It translates to CASSRRDSSTGELFF. V usage is TRBV7-2 and J usage is TRBJ2-2; D might be TRBD2 (6 bases). The ends were cut back, 5 bases at V and 4 bases at J, with 14 bases in the middle. Germline assignment: CDR1 SGHTA and CDR2 FQGNSA. The CDR3 covers 15 residues.

The chain is built from TRBV25-1 and TRBJ1-5, with D perhaps matching TRBD1 (6 bases). CDR1 is MGHDK and CDR2 is SYGVNS in the germline V gene. V lost 5 bases to trimming and J lost 6 bases, with 14 bases between them. This CDR3 has 14 residues. The CDR3 nucleotides read TGTGCCAGCAGTCGTACAGGGCCGTTTCAGCCCCAGCATTTT. This gives the protein CASSRTGPFQPQHF.

This chain links TRBV5-4 with TRBJ1-2; tentative D call: TRBD1 (5 bases). The V and J ends lost 1 base and 7 bases respectively, with 11 bases between them. The CDR3 loop spans 13 amino acids. CDR1 and CDR2 from the germline V gene are SGHNT and YYREEE (reference sequence). CDR3 region: CASSLRQGVGYTF. Written as DNA, the CDR3 is TGTGCCAGCAGCTTGAGGCAGGGCGTTGGCTACACCTTC.

This clone appeared a single time. The chain uses TRBV5-1 and TRBJ1-3; TRBD1 aligns across 8 bases. Losses at the gene ends were 3 bases for V and 2 bases for J; bases not matched to a gene: 10. Germline values: CDR1 SGHRS, CDR2 YFSETQ. The CDR3 runs to 17 residues. CDR3 loop: CASSSSPQQGAGNTIYF. The CDR3 DNA reads as TGCGCCAGCAGCTCTTCCCCTCAACAGGGGGCTGGAAACACCATATATTTT.

This chain connects TRBV2 to TRBJ2-1; 13 nucleotides line up with TRBD2. Germline trimming cut 4 bases from V and 6 bases from J; bases unmatched to any gene: 3. Per germline, CDR1 SNHLY and CDR2 FYNNEI. This CDR3 has 15 amino acids. As DNA, the CDR3 is TGTGCCAGCAGTGGCACTAGCGGGGGGGCCAATGAGCAGTTCTTC. This codes for CASSGTSGGANEQFF.

V gene TRBV18 combines with J gene TRBJ1-5; no firm D call. V gave up 4 bases and J gave up 0 bases, with 7 bases separating them. Germline V gene sequence: CDR1 KGHSH, CDR2 LQKENI. The CDR3 loop spans 14 amino acids. The DNA of the CDR3 is TGTGCCAGCTCACGAGAATATAGCAATCAGCCCCAGCATTTT. It translates to CASSREYSNQPQHF. The full variable domain, in which reference TRBV18 and TRBJ1-5 provide the parts outside the CDR3, is NAGVMQNPRHLVRRRGQEARLRCSPMKGHSHVYWYRQLPEEGLKFMVYLQKENIIDESGMPKERFSAEFPKEGPSILRIQQVVRGDSAAYFCASSREYSNQPQHFGDGTRLSIL.

This clone was seen a few times. J is TRBJ1-2 and V is TRBV19, with D perhaps TRBD1 (6 bases). Germline V gene lookup returns CDR1 LNHDA and CDR2 SQIVND (reference sequence). The CDR3 length is 14 residues. Trimming removed 9 bases at V and 2 bases at J, with 16 bases between. The CDR3 is CASSLQGTNYGYTF. Here the CDR3 DNA reads TGTGCCAGCTCCTTACAGGGTACCAACTATGGCTACACCTTC.

This clone was found once. The CDR3 region is CASSTTGGHTEAFF. The CDR3 DNA reads TGTGCCAGCAGCACGACAGGGGGCCACACTGAAGCTTTCTTT. This rearrangement joins TRBV7-9 to TRBJ1-1; 10 positions match TRBD1. V lost 5 bases and J lost 3; bases outside the gene matches: 3. This CDR3 has 14 amino acids. Germline CDR1 reads SEHNR; CDR2 reads FQNEAQ (reference sequence).

The V gene is TRBV7-2, the J gene TRBJ2-7, with D possibly TRBD2 on 6 matching bases. There are 18 residues in the CDR3. Germline V gene lookup returns CDR1 SGHTA and CDR2 FQGNSA. The germline V and J ends were trimmed by 3 bases and 0 bases, with 21 bases remaining between them. The DNA for the CDR3 is TGTGCCAGCAGCTTGGTTGGGAAAGTTGGGACTGGCTCCTACGAGCAGTACGTC. As protein: CASSLVGKVGTGSYEQYV.

This chain connects TRBV19 to TRBJ1-3; D uncertain. The germline V gene encodes CDR1 LNHDA and CDR2 SQIVND (reference sequence). The length of the CDR3 is 12 residues. The germline V and J ends were trimmed by 8 bases and 4 bases, with 9 bases remaining between them. CDR3 nucleotide sequence: TGTGCCAGTGGAGTAATCGGAAACACCATATATTTT. It encodes CASGVIGNTIYF.

The chain links TRBV4-3 to TRBJ2-2; possibly TRBD2 for D (6 bases). V lost 4 bases and J 4 bases, leaving 16 bases between the germline ends. The CDR3 spans 16 residues. Germline lookup yields CDR1 LGHNA and CDR2 YSLEER. DNA for the CDR3: TGCGCCAGCAGCCCGAAGGCGGGATCTCTCACCGGGGAGCTGTTTTTT. Amino acid sequence: CASSPKAGSLTGELFF.

This clone was seen only a few times. This chain joins TRBV3-1 (or the pseudogene TRBV3-2) and TRBJ2-1, with D unclear. CDR1 LGHDT and CDR2 YNNKEL come from the germline V gene (reference sequence). This CDR3 has 15 amino acids. Trimming removed 4 bases at V and 0 bases at J, with 10 bases between. CDR3 loop: CASSPMIGSYNEQFF. CDR3 DNA sequence: TGTGCCAGCAGCCCCATGATCGGCTCCTACAATGAGCAGTTCTTC.

This chain uses TRBV9 with TRBJ2-3, with D tentatively TRBD2 (5 bases). V was trimmed by 4 bases and J by 5 bases, leaving 11 bases between them. The germline CDR1 and CDR2 sequences are SGDLS and YYNGEE. The CDR3 is made up of 13 amino acids. The CDR3 spells CASSPRGKDTQYF. The CDR3, as DNA: TGTGCCAGCAGCCCCCGGGGTAAAGATACGCAGTATTTT.

The V gene is TRBV27, the J gene TRBJ2-7; D unresolved. CDR3 length equals 15 residues. Germline CDR1 and CDR2: MNHEY and SMNVEV (reference sequence). V was pared by 2 bases and J by 2 bases, with 13 bases between. CDR3 in amino acids: CASSLGSGRAYEQYF. CDR3 nucleotides: TGTGCCAGCAGTTTAGGGTCAGGAAGAGCCTACGAGCAGTACTTC.

V gene TRBV7-6 combines with J gene TRBJ2-7, with 9 bases matching TRBD1. The CDR3 spans 15 residues. V lost 5 bases, J lost 2 bases, and 7 bases stayed unmatched. CDR1 SGHVS and CDR2 FNYEAQ come from the germline V gene. The CDR3 DNA is TGTGCCAGCAGCCAGGGACAGGGAGGCACCTACGAGCAGTACTTC. Protein: CASSQGQGGTYEQYF.

The J gene is TRBJ2-5, the V gene TRBV28, with TRBD1 as a possible D gene (6 bases). The length of the CDR3 is 15 residues. Germline V gene sequence: CDR1 MDHEN, CDR2 SYDVKM. The V end was cut by 4 bases, the J end by 0 bases, with 12 bases between. This CDR3 reads CASSYGAGDQETQYF. The DNA of the CDR3 is TGTGCCAGCAGTTACGGAGCAGGGGACCAAGAGACCCAGTACTTC.

This clone was detected only once. The rearrangement links TRBV6-1 to TRBJ2-4; 10 nucleotides match TRBD1. CDR1 is MNHNS, CDR2 SASEGT, per germline. The V gene end was trimmed by 3 bases and the J gene end by 6 bases; junction bases not matched to a gene: 8. The length of the CDR3 is 16 residues. The chain's CDR3 is CASSDFKGQGGNIQYF. In DNA, the CDR3 is TGTGCCAGCAGTGACTTCAAAGGACAGGGGGGAAACATTCAGTACTTC.

This clone was observed a few times. DNA of the CDR3: TGTGCCAGCAGCTTAGTGGGGGGACGGATCTCCGGGGAGCTGTTTTTT. As protein: CASSLVGGRISGELFF. This chain uses TRBV11-1 with TRBJ2-2, with TRBD2 as a possible D gene (6 bases). CDR1 is SGHAT, CDR2 FQDESV, per germline (reference sequence). V was shortened by 1 base and J by 6 bases, with 15 bases between the two germline ends. The CDR3 covers 16 residues.

The gene calls are TRBV28 and TRBJ1-2, with a possible D match to TRBD1 (6 bases). The CDR3 is 14 residues long. The germline V and J ends were trimmed by 8 bases and 4 bases, with 17 bases remaining between them. Looked up from germline, CDR1 is MDHEN and CDR2 is SYDVKM. The CDR3 reads CASRGGAGGYGYTF. The DNA for the CDR3 is TGTGCCAGCCGCGGGGGGGCCGGGGGCTATGGCTACACCTTC.